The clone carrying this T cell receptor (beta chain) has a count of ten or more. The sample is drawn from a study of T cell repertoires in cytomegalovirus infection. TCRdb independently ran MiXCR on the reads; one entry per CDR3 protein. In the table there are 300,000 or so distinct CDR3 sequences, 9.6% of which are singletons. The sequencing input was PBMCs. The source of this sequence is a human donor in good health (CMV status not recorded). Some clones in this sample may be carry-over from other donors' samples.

The CDR3 region has the DNA TGTGCCAGCAGTGACTCGGGGCAGCCTTATGGCTACACCTTC. It is translated as CASSDSGQPYGYTF. The chain combines TRBV6-4 with TRBJ1-2; tentative D call: TRBD1 (5 bases). Germline V CDR1 and CDR2: MRHNA, SNTAGT. The V end lost 0 bases, the J end lost 5 bases, and 10 bases lay between the germline ends. This CDR3 region has 14 residues.